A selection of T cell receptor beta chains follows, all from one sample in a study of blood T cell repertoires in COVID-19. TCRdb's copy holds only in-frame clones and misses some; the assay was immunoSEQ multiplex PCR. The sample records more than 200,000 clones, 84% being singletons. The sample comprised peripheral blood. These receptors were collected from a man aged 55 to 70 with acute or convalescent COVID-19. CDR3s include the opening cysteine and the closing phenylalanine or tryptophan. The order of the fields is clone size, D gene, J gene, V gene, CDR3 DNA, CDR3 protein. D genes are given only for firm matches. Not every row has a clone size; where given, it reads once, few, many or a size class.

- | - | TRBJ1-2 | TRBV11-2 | TGTGCCAGCAGCTCTTGGTCGACAGGCCTCTATGGCTACACCTTC | CASSSWSTGLYGYTF
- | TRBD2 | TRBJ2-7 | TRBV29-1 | TGCAGCGTTGAGGAGGGAGGGAGCTCCTACGAGCAGTACTTC | CSVEEGGSSYEQYF
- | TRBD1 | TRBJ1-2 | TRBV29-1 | TGCAGCGCCGAGTCAAGGGGGCAGAGCGGCTACACCTTC | CSAESRGQSGYTF
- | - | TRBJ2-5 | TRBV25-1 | TGTGCCAGCAGTGAATATTCTAGCCGAGAGACCCAGTACTTC | CASSEYSSRETQYF
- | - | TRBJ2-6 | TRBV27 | TGTGCCAGCGGTAGGGGCTCGACGGGCTCTGGGGCCAACGTCCTGACTTTC | CASGRGSTGSGANVLTF
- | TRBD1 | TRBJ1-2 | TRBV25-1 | TGTGCCAGCAGCAGACAGGGGGGAGTCTATGGCTACACCTTC | CASSRQGGVYGYTF
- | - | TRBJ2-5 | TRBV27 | TGTGCCAGCAGTTCGCAAGAGACCCAGTACTTC | CASSSQETQYF
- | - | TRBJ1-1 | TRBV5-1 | TGCGCCAGCAGACAGGGATTGGATACTGAAGCTTTCTTT | CASRQGLDTEAFF
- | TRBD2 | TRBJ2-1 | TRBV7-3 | TGTGCCAGCAGCTTAACAGCGGGAGCTTTCTATGAGCAGTTCTTC | CASSLTAGAFYEQFF
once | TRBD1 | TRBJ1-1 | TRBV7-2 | TGTGCCAGCAGCTCGGAGGGCAGGGGGCGAACTGAAGCTTTCTTT | CASSSEGRGRTEAFF
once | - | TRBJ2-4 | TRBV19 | TGTGCCAGTAGTATCAGGCCAGAAAACATTCAGTACTTC | CASSIRPENIQYF
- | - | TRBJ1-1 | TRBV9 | TGTGCCAGCAGCGTAGGACAGGTAATGACTATGAACACTGAAGCTTTCTTT | CASSVGQVMTMNTEAFF
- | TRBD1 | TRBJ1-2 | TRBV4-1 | TGCGCCAGCAGCCCAAATCCCGGACAGGGGGCCTATGGCTACACCTTC | CASSPNPGQGAYGYTF
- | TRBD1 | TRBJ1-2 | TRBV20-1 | TGCAGTGCTAGTGGCAGGGGGATGGGCTATGGCTACACCTTC | CSASGRGMGYGYTF
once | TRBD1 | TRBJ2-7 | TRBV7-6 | TGTGCCAGCAGCTTCAAGGCGGGACAGGGGATCCCCTACGAGCAGTACTTC | CASSFKAGQGIPYEQYF
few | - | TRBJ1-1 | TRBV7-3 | TGTGCCAGCAGCTTAGCGCCCCGGGGGGCGGACACTGAAGCTTTCTTT | CASSLAPRGADTEAFF
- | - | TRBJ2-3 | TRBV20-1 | TGCAGTGCTGGTGTCCCAGGTCGATCGGATACGCAGTATTTT | CSAGVPGRSDTQYF
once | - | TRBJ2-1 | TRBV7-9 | TGTGCCAGCGGAAGGCGGCAATCCTACAATGAGCAGTTCTTC | CASGRRQSYNEQFF
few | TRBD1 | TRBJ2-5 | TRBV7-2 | TGTGCCAGCATTCTAGACAGGGGGGTTTACCAAGAGACCCAGTACTTC | CASILDRGVYQETQYF
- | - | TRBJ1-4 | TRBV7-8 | TGTGCCAGCAGCCCACCCGGGTCCCTTAATGAAAAACTGTTTTTT | CASSPPGSLNEKLFF
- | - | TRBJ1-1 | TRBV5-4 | TGTGCCAGCAGCACGGGCCGGGGGGACACTGAAGCTTTCTTT | CASSTGRGDTEAFF
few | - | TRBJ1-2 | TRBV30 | TGTGCCTGGAGCAGGGGTGAGGGCTATGGCTACACCTTC | CAWSRGEGYGYTF
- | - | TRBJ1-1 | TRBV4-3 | TGCGCCAGCAGCCAAGATTTGGCCACTGAAGCTTTCTTT | CASSQDLATEAFF
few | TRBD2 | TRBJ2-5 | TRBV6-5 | TGTGCCAGCAGTTACTCGCCTAGCGGGGTCCAAGAGACCCAGTACTTC | CASSYSPSGVQETQYF
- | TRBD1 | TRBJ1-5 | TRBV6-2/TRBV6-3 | TGTGCCAGCAGTGCCCGGGACAGACTAACTCAGCCCCAGCATTTT | CASSARDRLTQPQHF
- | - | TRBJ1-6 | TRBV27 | TGTGCCAGCAGTTTAGAGGGTTTAGATTCACCCCTCCACTTT | CASSLEGLDSPLHF
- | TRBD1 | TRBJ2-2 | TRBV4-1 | TGCGCCAGCAGCCTCGGGCCGACAGGGGGTTCCGGGGAGCTGTTTTTT | CASSLGPTGGSGELFF
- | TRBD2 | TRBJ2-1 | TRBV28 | TGTGCCAGCAGCCCCGGGACTAGCGGGAGATGGGAGCAGTTCTTC | CASSPGTSGRWEQFF
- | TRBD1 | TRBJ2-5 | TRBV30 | TGTGCCTGGAGTGTACGGACAGGGGGGGGAGAGACCCAGTACTTC | CAWSVRTGGGETQYF
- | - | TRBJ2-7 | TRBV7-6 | TGTGCCAGCAGCTTAGGTTGGACACGGCAGTACTTC | CASSLGWTRQYF
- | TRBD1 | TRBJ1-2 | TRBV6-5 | TGTGCCAGCAGTTACACACCGGGACAGGGAAACTATGGCTACACCTTC | CASSYTPGQGNYGYTF
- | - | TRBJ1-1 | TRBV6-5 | TGTGCCAGCAGCTCACAGGGTTGGGCTTTCTTT | CASSSQGWAFF
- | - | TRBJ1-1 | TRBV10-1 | TGCGCCAGCAGTGAAAATAAGCTGACAGGAGTGAACACTGAAGCTTTCTTT | CASSENKLTGVNTEAFF
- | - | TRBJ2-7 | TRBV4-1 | TGCGCCAGCAGCCAGACCATTGGACAGTTCACCTACGAGCAGTACTTC | CASSQTIGQFTYEQYF
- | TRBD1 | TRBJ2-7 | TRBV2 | TGTGCCAGCAGTGCACACGACAGGGGCGGCTACGAGCAGTACTTC | CASSAHDRGGYEQYF
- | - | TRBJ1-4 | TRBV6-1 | TGTGCCAGCAGTGAAATGGTGTCACAGAATGAAAAACTGTTTTTT | CASSEMVSQNEKLFF
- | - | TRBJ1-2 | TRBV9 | TGTGCCAGCAGCGTAGGATCAAGCGCCTATGGCTACACCTTC | CASSVGSSAYGYTF
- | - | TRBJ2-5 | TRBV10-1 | TGCGCCAGCAGTGAGTCGAACAGCCAAGAGACCCAGTACTTC | CASSESNSQETQYF
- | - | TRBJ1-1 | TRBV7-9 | TGTGCCAGCAGCTTAGCAGAGGGGAGGACTGAAGCTTTCTTT | CASSLAEGRTEAFF
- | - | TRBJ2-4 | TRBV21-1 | TGTGCCAGCAGCTCCTGCGGAGGGGGCCAAAACATTCAGTACTTC | CASSSCGGGQNIQYF
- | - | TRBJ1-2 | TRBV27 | TGTGCCAGCAGTTTAGGGGGGGCCCGGGATGGCTACACCTTC | CASSLGGARDGYTF
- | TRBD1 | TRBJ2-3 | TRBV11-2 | TGTGCCAGCAGCTTCACAGGGGGGAGAACAGATACGCAGTATTTT | CASSFTGGRTDTQYF
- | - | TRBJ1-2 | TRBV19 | TGTGCCAGTAGTCCCGGACAGTACTATGGCTACACCTTC | CASSPGQYYGYTF
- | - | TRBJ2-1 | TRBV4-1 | TGCGCCAGCGAGCTTAGCCCTAGGGGGTACAATGAGCAGTTCTTC | CASELSPRGYNEQFF
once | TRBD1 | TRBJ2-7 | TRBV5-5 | TGTGCCAGCAGCTTGGAGACAGGGAATTTCGAGCAGTACTTC | CASSLETGNFEQYF
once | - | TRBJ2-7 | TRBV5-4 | TGTGCCAGCAGCTTGGATACAGGAAGCTCCTACGAGCAGTACTTC | CASSLDTGSSYEQYF
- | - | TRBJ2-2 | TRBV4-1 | TGCGCCAGCAGCCAGGGGCTAACGACGGGCGGGGAGCTGTTTTTT | CASSQGLTTGGELFF
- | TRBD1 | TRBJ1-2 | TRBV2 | TGTGCCAGCAGTGAAACAGGGGGAATTTATGGCTACACCTTC | CASSETGGIYGYTF
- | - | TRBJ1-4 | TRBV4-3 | TGCGCCAGCAGCCAAGATAACTTCTCCCTGGATGAAAAACTGTTTTTT | CASSQDNFSLDEKLFF
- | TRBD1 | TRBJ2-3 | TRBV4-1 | TGCGCCAGCAGCCAAGAGTCAATTTTACCCTACAGGGGGCTCACAGATACGCAGTATTTT | CASSQESILPYRGLTDTQYF
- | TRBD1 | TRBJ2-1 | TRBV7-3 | TGTGCCAGCAGCTTCTCCGGGACAGGGACGAATGAGCAGTTCTTC | CASSFSGTGTNEQFF